A single sample is the source of the 14 T cell receptor beta chains below, sequenced in a study of OX40 agonist ivuxolimab in advanced cancers. Profiling relied on immunoSEQ multiplex PCR, and the TCRdb table lists in-frame clones only, not all of them. The table records about 80,000 clones, 94% of them present only once. Here the sequenced sample was CD4+ or CD8+ T cells sorted from blood, taken in a trial of the OX40 agonist ivuxolimab. These receptors all come from an adult with an advanced solid tumor such as melanoma, head and neck, liver or kidney cancer.

V usage is TRBV9 and J usage is TRBJ1-1; D is perhaps TRBD1 (5 bases). This CDR3 spans 15 amino acids. V was shortened by 4 bases and J by 5 bases, with 18 bases between the two germline ends. Per germline, CDR1 SGDLS and CDR2 YYNGEE. In DNA form, the CDR3 reads TGTGCCAGCAGCCCCATAGTGGGGGGGTTTACTGAAGCTTTCTTT. As protein: CASSPIVGGFTEAFF.

This sequence joins TRBV15 and TRBJ1-1, with D uncertain. This CDR3 is 13 amino acids long. V was pared by 0 bases and J by 7 bases, with 9 bases between. Germline CDR1 is LNHNV and CDR2 is YYDKDF (reference sequence). The CDR3 DNA sequence: TGTGCCACCAGCAGAGACCTCGGCGGTGAAGCTTTCTTT. Residues: CATSRDLGGEAFF.

The chain uses TRBV5-1 and TRBJ2-3; D is possibly TRBD2 (6 bases). The CDR3 loop spans 16 amino acids. Germline loops: CDR1 SGHRS, CDR2 YFSETQ. Trimming removed 0 bases from V and 3 bases from J, with 14 bases in between. CDR3 DNA: TGCGCCAGCAGCTTGGTACCCGGGAGTCGTACAGATACGCAGTATTTT. This codes for CASSLVPGSRTDTQYF.

The V call is TRBV27, the J call TRBJ1-1, with D possibly matching TRBD1 (5 bases). The germline V gene encodes CDR1 MNHEY and CDR2 SMNVEV (reference sequence). This CDR3 contains 14 residues. The germline V and J ends were trimmed by 6 bases and 1 base, with 12 bases remaining between them. Written as DNA, the CDR3 is TGTGCCAGCAGGAAGGGACCGCGGAACACTGAAGCTTTCTTT. Translating it yields CASRKGPRNTEAFF.

This clone is medium-sized within its sample. The rearrangement links TRBV11-2 to TRBJ1-1; no definite D call. Trimming left V 6 bases short and J 5 bases short, with 10 bases between. The V gene's germline CDR1 is SGHAT and CDR2 FQNNGV. The CDR3 is made up of 12 amino acids. The DNA of the CDR3 is TGTGCCAGCAGAATACTCGGGACTGAAGCTTTCTTT. It translates to CASRILGTEAFF. Looking up the rest from reference TRBV11-2 and TRBJ1-1 gives the full variable domain: EAGVAQSPRYKIIEKRQSVAFWCNPISGHATLYWYQQILGQGPKLLIQFQNNGVVDDSQLPKDRFSAERLKGVDSTLKIQPAKLEDSAVYLCASRILGTEAFFGQGTRLTVV.

The chain recombines TRBV7-6 with TRBJ1-1; D is unresolved. Trimming stripped 1 base from V and 3 bases from J, with 6 bases between. Germline values: CDR1 SGHVS, CDR2 FNYEAQ. The CDR3 covers 13 residues. The CDR3 bases are TGTGCCAGCAGCTTAGGGGTGTACACTGAAGCTTTCTTT. This codes for CASSLGVYTEAFF.

This rearrangement joins TRBV28 to TRBJ2-5; D may be TRBD1 (7 bases). The CDR3 is made up of 15 amino acids. Germline lookup yields CDR1 MDHEN and CDR2 SYDVKM. Trimming cost V 1 base and J 13 bases, with 22 bases left between them. The CDR3 region is CASSLYLGSGGRAYF. CDR3 nucleotide sequence: TGTGCCAGCAGTTTATACCTGGGGTCAGGGGGGAGAGCGTACTTC.

V usage is TRBV5-1 and J usage is TRBJ2-7; TRBD1 matches at 7 bases. The trim removed 3 bases at V and 6 bases at J, leaving 3 bases unmatched. This CDR3 has 12 residues. CDR1 and CDR2 (germline): SGHRS, YFSETQ. The CDR3 loop reads CASSSDRREQYF. The DNA for the CDR3 is TGCGCCAGCAGCTCGGACAGGCGCGAGCAGTACTTC.

V usage is TRBV11-2 and J usage is TRBJ2-2, with TRBD2 matching 7 bases. Germline V CDR1 and CDR2: SGHAT, FQNNGV. Losses at the gene ends were 3 bases for V and 3 bases for J; bases not matched to a gene: 7. The CDR3 is made up of 16 amino acids. The CDR3 bases are TGTGCCAGCAGCTTGGCTAGCGGCAGATACACCGGGGAGCTGTTTTTT. Translation gives CASSLASGRYTGELFF. The full variable domain, rest sourced from reference TRBV11-2 and TRBJ2-2, is EAGVAQSPRYKIIEKRQSVAFWCNPISGHATLYWYQQILGQGPKLLIQFQNNGVVDDSQLPKDRFSAERLKGVDSTLKIQPAKLEDSAVYLCASSLASGRYTGELFFGEGSRLTVL.

The rearrangement joins TRBV15 to TRBJ2-3; D uncertain. The germline V gene encodes CDR1 LNHNV and CDR2 YYDKDF (reference sequence). Trimming pared 3 bases from V and 1 base from J, leaving 11 bases between. This CDR3 region has 15 residues. CDR3: CATSSHGVGTDTQYF. CDR3 nucleotide sequence: TGTGCCACCAGCAGTCATGGCGTAGGCACAGATACGCAGTATTTT.

CDR3 in DNA: TGTGCCAGCAGTTTATCGGTGCAGTATGGCTACACCTTC. Translation: CASSLSVQYGYTF. This chain links TRBV27 with TRBJ1-2; D call uncertain. The CDR3 has 13 residues. The germline V gene has CDR1 MNHEY and CDR2 SMNVEV (reference sequence). V lost 0 bases, J lost 5 bases, and 7 bases lay in between.

The chain carries TRBV19 and TRBJ1-3; D gene unclear. CDR1 is LNHDA, CDR2 SQIVND, per germline (reference sequence). This CDR3 comprises 15 residues. Between the trimmed V and J ends, which lost 1 base and 0 bases, there was a span of 7 bases. The CDR3 spells CASSIGPNSGNTIYF. The DNA of the CDR3 is TGTGCCAGTAGTATAGGGCCGAACTCTGGAAACACCATATATTTT.

The gene calls are TRBV7-9 and TRBJ1-2, with 8 bases fitting TRBD1. V lost 4 bases and J lost 6; bases outside the gene matches: 4. This CDR3 spans 13 amino acids. Germline lookup yields CDR1 SEHNR and CDR2 FQNEAQ (reference sequence). CDR3: CASSYTTGDGYTF. The CDR3 nucleotides read TGTGCCAGCAGCTACACGACAGGGGATGGCTACACCTTC.

The genes are TRBV5-6 and TRBJ2-5; D call uncertain. In germline, CDR1 is SGHDT, CDR2 YYEEEE. The CDR3 has 11 residues. V was trimmed by 2 bases and J by 3 bases, leaving 2 bases between them. The CDR3 DNA reads as TGTGCCAGCAGCTTTGAAGAGACCCAGTACTTC. It codes for CASSFEETQYF.